Reported below is one TCR beta chain. V shed 5 bases and J shed 2 bases, with 15 bases lying between them. The CDR3 has 16 residues. Germline V gene sequence: CDR1 SGHAT, CDR2 FQDESV (reference sequence). These data come from a study of cytomegalovirus exposure and HLA in healthy donors. In the study overall: An analysis done earlier identified about 100 million unique TCR beta sequences from approximately 200 million T cells.

Primers included in the PCR were 60 Vbeta and 13 Jbeta primers. Assay used: immunoSEQ multiplex PCR; TCRdb lists only in-frame clones, some missing. This sample yields about 140,000 clones, of which around 59% are seen a single time; roughly 1.8% belongs to the top ten. Sequenced: PBMCs. The TCR originated in a male donor in good health and CMV-seronegative. The chain couples TRBV11-1 to TRBJ1-4, with D hard to call. CDR3 nucleotides: TGTGCCAGCAGCCCAAATTACCGGTGGACTAATGAAAAACTGTTTTTT. Its translation is CASSPNYRWTNEKLFF.